The present entry profiles one T cell receptor beta chain with its context. The antigen is unknown. The data originate from a study of blood T cells in healthy people across ages. Study-wide points: Estimated diversity that came from one million T cells was considered an underestimate.

The second PCR ran 7 to 11 cycles with a sample-barcoded 5' primer and J-beta primers. Each cDNA molecule received a tag from a template-switch adaptor that had 12 random nucleotides. TCRdb re-derived calls from the 5' RACE reads in MiXCR, one entry per CDR3 protein. The repertoire holds fewer than 900,000 distinct CDR3 sequences, with approximately 39% as singletons. Extracted total RNA amounted to at least 5.5 micrograms for each sample. Per the germline V gene, CDR1 is SQVTM and CDR2 is ANQGSEA. Trimming left V 5 bases short and J 2 bases short, with 9 bases between. This CDR3 is built from 13 residues.

This clonotype originated in a woman between 55 and 75 years old in good health. The rearrangement uses TRBV29-1 and TRBJ2-2; D ambiguous. The sequencing sample was made of blood. The DNA of the CDR3 is TGCAGCGTTAGAGGATTTAACACCGGGGAGCTGTTTTTT. This sequence encodes CSVRGFNTGELFF.